The TCR beta chain described here comes from a study of control samples from healthy donors and cancer patients. The assay was immunoSEQ multiplex PCR, and TCRdb's table has in-frame clones only and misses some. The data show over 80,000 clones, with roughly nine tenths seen just once and approximately 14% held by the top ten. From germline, CDR1 is KGHDR and CDR2 SFDVKD. This CDR3 is 19 amino acids long. The J segment lost 1 base and the V segment lost 6 bases, leaving 11 bases of the junction unmatched. This sequence was found in a man aged 25 to 40 in good health. Source material: blood. The rearrangement uses TRBV24-1 and TRBJ2-2; TRBD1 matches 12 bases. The CDR3 protein is CATSNPGQGAFWNTGELFF. DNA of the CDR3: TGTGCCACCAGTAACCCGGGACAGGGGGCGTTTTGGAACACCGGGGAGCTGTTTTTT.